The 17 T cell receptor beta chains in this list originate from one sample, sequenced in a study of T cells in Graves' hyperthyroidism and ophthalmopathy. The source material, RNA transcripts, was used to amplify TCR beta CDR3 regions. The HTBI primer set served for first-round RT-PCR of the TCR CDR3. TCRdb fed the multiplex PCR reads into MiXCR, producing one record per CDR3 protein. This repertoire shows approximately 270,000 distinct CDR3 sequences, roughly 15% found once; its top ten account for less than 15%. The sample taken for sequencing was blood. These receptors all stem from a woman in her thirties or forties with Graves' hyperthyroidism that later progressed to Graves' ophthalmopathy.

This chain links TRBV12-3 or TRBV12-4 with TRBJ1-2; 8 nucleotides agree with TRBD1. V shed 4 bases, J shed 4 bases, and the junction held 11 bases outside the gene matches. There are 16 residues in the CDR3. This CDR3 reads CASSYIGQGPSYGYTF. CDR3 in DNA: TGTGCCAGCAGTTACATTGGACAGGGTCCCTCCTATGGCTACACCTTC.

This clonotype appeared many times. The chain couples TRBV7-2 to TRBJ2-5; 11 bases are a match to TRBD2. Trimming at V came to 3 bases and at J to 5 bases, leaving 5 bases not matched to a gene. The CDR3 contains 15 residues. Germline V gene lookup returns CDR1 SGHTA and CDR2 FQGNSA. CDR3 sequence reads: CASSFIAGGGETQYF. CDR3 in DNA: TGTGCCAGCAGCTTTATAGCGGGAGGGGGTGAGACCCAGTACTTC.

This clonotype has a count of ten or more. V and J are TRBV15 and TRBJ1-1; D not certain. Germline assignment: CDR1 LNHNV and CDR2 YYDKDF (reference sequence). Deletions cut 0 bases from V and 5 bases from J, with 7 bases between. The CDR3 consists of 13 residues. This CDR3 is CATSREGWTEAFF. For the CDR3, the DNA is TGTGCCACCAGCAGAGAGGGGTGGACTGAAGCTTTCTTT.

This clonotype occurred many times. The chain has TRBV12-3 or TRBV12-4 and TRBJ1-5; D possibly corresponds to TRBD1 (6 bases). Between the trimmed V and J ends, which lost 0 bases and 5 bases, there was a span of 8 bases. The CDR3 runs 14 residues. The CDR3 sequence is CASSLAGGHQPQHF. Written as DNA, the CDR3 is TGTGCCAGCAGTTTAGCAGGGGGGCATCAGCCCCAGCATTTT.

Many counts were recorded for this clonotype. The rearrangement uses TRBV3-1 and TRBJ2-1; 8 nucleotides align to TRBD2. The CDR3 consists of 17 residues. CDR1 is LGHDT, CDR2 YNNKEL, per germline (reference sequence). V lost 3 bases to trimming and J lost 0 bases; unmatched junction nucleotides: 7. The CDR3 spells CASSQDPSGSSYNEQFF. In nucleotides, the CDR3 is TGTGCCAGCAGCCAGGATCCCAGCGGGAGCTCCTACAATGAGCAGTTCTTC.

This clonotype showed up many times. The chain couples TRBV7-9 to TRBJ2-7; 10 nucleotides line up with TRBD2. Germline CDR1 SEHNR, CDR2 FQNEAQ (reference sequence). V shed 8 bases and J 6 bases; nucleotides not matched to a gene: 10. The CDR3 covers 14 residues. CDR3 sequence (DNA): TGTGCCAGCGATAAAGCGGGAGGGCCGCTCGAGCAGTACTTC. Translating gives CASDKAGGPLEQYF. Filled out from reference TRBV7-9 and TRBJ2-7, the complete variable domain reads DTGVSQNPRHKITKRGQNVTFRCDPISEHNRLYWYRQTLGQGPEFLTYFQNEAQLEKSRLLSDRFSAERPKGSFSTLEIQRTEQGDSAMYLCASDKAGGPLEQYFGPGTRLTVT.

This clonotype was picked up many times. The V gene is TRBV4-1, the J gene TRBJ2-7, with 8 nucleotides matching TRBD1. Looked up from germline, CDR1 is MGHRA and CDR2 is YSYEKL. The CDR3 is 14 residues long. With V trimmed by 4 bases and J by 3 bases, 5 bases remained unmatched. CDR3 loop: CASSPDRGHYEQYF. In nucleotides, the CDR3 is TGCGCCAGCAGCCCCGACAGGGGACACTACGAGCAGTACTTC.

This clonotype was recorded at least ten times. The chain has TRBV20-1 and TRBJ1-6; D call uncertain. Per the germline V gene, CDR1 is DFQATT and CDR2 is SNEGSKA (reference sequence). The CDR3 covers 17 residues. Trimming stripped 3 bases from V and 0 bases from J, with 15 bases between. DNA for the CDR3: TGCAGTGCTAGCCCCGAGACATCGAGCTCCTATAATTCACCCCTCCACTTT. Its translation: CSASPETSSSYNSPLHF.

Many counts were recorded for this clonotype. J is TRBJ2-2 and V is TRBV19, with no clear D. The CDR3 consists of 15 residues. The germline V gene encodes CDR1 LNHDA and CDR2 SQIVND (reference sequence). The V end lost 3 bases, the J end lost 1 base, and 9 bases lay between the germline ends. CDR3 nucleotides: TGTGCCAGTAGTATCTGGGAATGGAACACCGGGGAGCTGTTTTTT. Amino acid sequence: CASSIWEWNTGELFF.

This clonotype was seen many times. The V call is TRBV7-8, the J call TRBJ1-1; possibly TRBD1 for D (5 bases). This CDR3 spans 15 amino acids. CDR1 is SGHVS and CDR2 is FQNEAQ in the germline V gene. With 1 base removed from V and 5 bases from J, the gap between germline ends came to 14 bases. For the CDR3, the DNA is TGTGCCAGCAGCTTAGGAATCCAGGGAAGGACTGAAGCTTTCTTT. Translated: CASSLGIQGRTEAFF.

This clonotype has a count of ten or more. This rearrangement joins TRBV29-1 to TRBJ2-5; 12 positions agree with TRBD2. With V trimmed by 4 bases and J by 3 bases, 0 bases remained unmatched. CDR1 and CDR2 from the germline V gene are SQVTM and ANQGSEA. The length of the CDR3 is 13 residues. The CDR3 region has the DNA TGCAGCGTTGGACTAGCGGGAGAAGAGACCCAGTACTTC. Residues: CSVGLAGEETQYF.

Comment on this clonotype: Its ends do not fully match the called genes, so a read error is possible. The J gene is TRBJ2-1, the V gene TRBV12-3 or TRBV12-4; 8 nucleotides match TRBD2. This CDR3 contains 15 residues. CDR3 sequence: CASSLGLARHNEQFF. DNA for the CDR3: TGCGCCAGCAGCCTCGGACTAGCCCGACACAATGAGCAGTTCTTC.

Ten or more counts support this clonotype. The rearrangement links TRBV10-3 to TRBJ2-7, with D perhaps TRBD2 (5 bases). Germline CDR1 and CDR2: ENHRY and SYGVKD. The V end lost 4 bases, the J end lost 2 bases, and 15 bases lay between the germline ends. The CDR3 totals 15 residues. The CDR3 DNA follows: TGTGCCATCAGTGTCATGAGCGGCCGGGCCTACGAGCAGTACTTC. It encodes CAISVMSGRAYEQYF.

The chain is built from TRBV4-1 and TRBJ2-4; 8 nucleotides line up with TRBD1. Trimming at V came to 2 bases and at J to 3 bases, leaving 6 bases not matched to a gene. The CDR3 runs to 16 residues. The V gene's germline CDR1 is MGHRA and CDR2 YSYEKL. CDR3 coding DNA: TGCGCCAGCAGCCAAAGGACAGGGCAGAGCAAAAACATTCAGTACTTC. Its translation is CASSQRTGQSKNIQYF.

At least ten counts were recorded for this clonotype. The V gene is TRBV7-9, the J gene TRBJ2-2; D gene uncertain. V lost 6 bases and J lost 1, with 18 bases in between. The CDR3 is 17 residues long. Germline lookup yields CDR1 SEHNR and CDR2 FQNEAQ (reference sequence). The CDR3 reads CASRGRPDLLNTGELFF. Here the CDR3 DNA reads TGTGCCAGCAGGGGTCGGCCGGACCTTCTGAACACCGGGGAGCTGTTTTTT.

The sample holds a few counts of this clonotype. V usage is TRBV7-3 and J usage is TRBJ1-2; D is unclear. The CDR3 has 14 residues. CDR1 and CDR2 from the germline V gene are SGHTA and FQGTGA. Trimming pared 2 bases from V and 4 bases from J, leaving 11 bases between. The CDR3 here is CASSLSKGSYGYTF. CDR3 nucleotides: TGTGCCAGCAGCTTATCCAAGGGAAGCTATGGCTACACCTTC.

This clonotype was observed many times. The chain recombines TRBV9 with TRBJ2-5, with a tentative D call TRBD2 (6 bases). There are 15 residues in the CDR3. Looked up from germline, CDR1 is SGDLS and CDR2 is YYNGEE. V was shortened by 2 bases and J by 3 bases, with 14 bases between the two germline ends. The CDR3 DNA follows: TGTGCCAGCAGCGTTACCGTTACGGGAGAAGAGACCCAGTACTTC. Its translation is CASSVTVTGEETQYF. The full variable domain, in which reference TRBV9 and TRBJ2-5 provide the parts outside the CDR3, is DSGVTQTPKHLITATGQRVTLRCSPRSGDLSVYWYQQSLDQGLQFLIQYYNGEERAKGNILERFSAQQFPDLHSELNLSSLELGDSALYFCASSVTVTGEETQYFGPGTRLLVL.